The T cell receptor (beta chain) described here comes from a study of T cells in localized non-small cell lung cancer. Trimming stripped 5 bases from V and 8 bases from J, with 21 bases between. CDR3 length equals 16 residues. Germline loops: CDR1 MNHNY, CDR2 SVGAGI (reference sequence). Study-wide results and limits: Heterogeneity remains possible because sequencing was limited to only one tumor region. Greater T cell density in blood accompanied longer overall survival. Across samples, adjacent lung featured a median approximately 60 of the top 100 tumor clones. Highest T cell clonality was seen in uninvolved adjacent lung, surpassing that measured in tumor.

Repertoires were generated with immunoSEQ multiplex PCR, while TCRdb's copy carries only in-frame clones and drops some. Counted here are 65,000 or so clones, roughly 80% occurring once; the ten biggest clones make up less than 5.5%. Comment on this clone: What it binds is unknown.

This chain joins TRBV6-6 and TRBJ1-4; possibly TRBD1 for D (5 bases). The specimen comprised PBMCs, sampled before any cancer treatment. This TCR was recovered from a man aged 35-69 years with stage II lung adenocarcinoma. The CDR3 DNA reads TGTGCCAGCAGTAAGGACATCGGAAGAGGATGGGAAAAACTGTTTTTT. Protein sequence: CASSKDIGRGWEKLFF.